The 12 T cell receptor beta chains below come from one sample, sequenced in a study of cytomegalovirus exposure and HLA in healthy donors. PCR employed 60 Vbeta and 13 Jbeta primers. Generated by immunoSEQ multiplex PCR, the TCRdb table keeps only in-frame clones and is missing some. The ten top clones account for about 2.2%, within a sample of tens of thousands of clones. Input material: PBMCs. All receptors derive from a female donor in good health and CMV-seronegative.

This rearrangement joins TRBV7-3 to TRBJ2-1; 13 bases line up with TRBD2. The CDR3 is 13 residues long. The germline gives CDR1 SGHTA, CDR2 FQGTGA. V trimming: 5 bases; J trimming: 10 bases; junction bases outside the gene matches: 2. DNA for the CDR3: TGTGCCAGCAGCCCGGGACTAGCGGGAGAGCAGTTCTTC. It encodes CASSPGLAGEQFF.

This chain links TRBV5-1 with TRBJ1-1; possibly TRBD1 for D (6 bases). CDR1 is SGHRS, CDR2 YFSETQ, per germline. Trimming pared 0 bases from V and 4 bases from J, leaving 7 bases between. The CDR3 is 13 residues long. In DNA, the CDR3 is TGCGCCAGCAGCTTGGAAGGGGGCACTGAAGCTTTCTTT. Encoded protein: CASSLEGGTEAFF.

The chain is built from TRBV6-1 and TRBJ1-2; D is perhaps TRBD1 (6 bases). Trimming took 6 bases from V and 8 from J, leaving 22 bases between them. Germline assignment: CDR1 MNHNS and CDR2 SASEGT. The length of the CDR3 is 15 residues. The CDR3 sequence: CASRRTGQGPGGYTF. Written as DNA, the CDR3 is TGTGCCAGCAGGCGAACGGGGCAGGGGCCGGGCGGCTACACCTTC.

Concerning this clone itself: At one boundary the junction diverges from the germline segment, which might be a read error. The chain joins TRBV30 to TRBJ2-3; D perhaps matches TRBD2 (7 bases). Germline V gene lookup returns CDR1 GTSNPN and CDR2 SVGIG (reference sequence). This CDR3 contains 14 residues. DNA of the CDR3: TGTGCCTGGAGGGCGGGGGCCAGCACAGATAAGCAGTATTTT. Amino acids: CAWRAGASTDKQYF.

Remarks on this clone: One end of the junction fails to match germline, which may point to a read error. The chain links TRBV7-7 to TRBJ1-2, with D maybe TRBD1 (5 bases). The CDR3 is 18 amino acids. Germline assignment: CDR1 SSHAT and CDR2 FNYEAQ (reference sequence). CDR3 amino acids: CASSLAPPGGRTDYGYTF. CDR3 bases: TGTGCTAGCAGCTTAGCGCCTCCTGGGGGGAGGACCGACTATGGCTACACCTTC.

The CDR3 DNA reads as TGTGCCAGCAGCTTGAGAGCGGTCAATCAGCCCCAGCATTTT. Its translation: CASSLRAVNQPQHF. The chain joins TRBV5-6 to TRBJ1-5; D uncertain. Trimming stripped 1 base from V and 3 bases from J, with 8 bases between. Germline loops: CDR1 SGHDT, CDR2 YYEEEE. The CDR3 has 14 amino acids.

This rearrangement joins TRBV5-1 to TRBJ1-4; tentative D call: TRBD1 (5 bases). Between the trimmed V and J ends, which lost 4 bases and 0 bases, there was a span of 13 bases. The CDR3 has 16 residues. Germline V CDR1 and CDR2: SGHRS, YFSETQ. The CDR3 sequence: CASSPGGTATNEKLFF. CDR3 nucleotides: TGCGCCAGCAGCCCCGGGGGGACGGCAACTAATGAAAAACTGTTTTTT.

J is TRBJ2-3 and V is TRBV5-6; 10 nucleotides line up with TRBD2. Losses at the gene ends were 4 bases for V and 5 bases for J; bases not matched to a gene: 7. Germline V CDR1 and CDR2: SGHDT, YYEEEE. This CDR3 has 15 residues. The CDR3 DNA sequence: TGTGCCAGCAGCCGGACTAGCGGCACGGTAGATACGCAGTATTTT. Its translation: CASSRTSGTVDTQYF.

CDR3 sequence (DNA): TGTGCCAGCAGCCAAGGGACTAGCGGGATCTACGAGCAGTACTTC. Protein: CASSQGTSGIYEQYF. The rearrangement uses TRBV9 and TRBJ2-7; 13 bases map to TRBD2. The germline gives CDR1 SGDLS, CDR2 YYNGEE. The CDR3 has 15 amino acids. V gave up 4 bases and J gave up 3 bases; unmatched junction bases: 4.

V gene TRBV6-5 combines with J gene TRBJ2-7; 12 bases agree with TRBD2. The V segment lost 4 bases and the J segment 6 bases; nucleotides outside the gene matches: 10. The CDR3 consists of 16 residues. From germline, CDR1 is MNHEY and CDR2 SVGAGI. The CDR3 sequence: CASSSYRLAGVGEQYF. CDR3 DNA sequence: TGTGCCAGCAGTTCGTATCGACTAGCGGGAGTGGGCGAGCAGTACTTC.

J is TRBJ2-2 and V is TRBV6-4, with 10 bases fitting TRBD2. The CDR3 is 15 amino acids. CDR1 is MRHNA, CDR2 SNTAGT, per germline. Trimming cost V 0 bases and J 6 bases; bases outside gene matches: 1. CDR3 in DNA: TGTGCCAGCAGTGACTCAGCGGGGGGGCCCGGGGAGCTGTTTTTT. Translation gives CASSDSAGGPGELFF.

This chain joins TRBV9 and TRBJ1-2; tentative D call: TRBD1 (5 bases). Trimming shortened V by 0 bases and J by 6 bases, and 9 bases separated the two germline ends. The CDR3 has 13 amino acids. Germline values: CDR1 SGDLS, CDR2 YYNGEE. The CDR3 nucleotides read TGTGCCAGCAGCGTAGCGGGGGGGGATGGCTACACCTTC. Translation: CASSVAGGDGYTF.